Listed here are 8 T cell receptor beta chains from one sample, sequenced in a study of shared clonotypes between healthy human individuals. Sequenced by immunoSEQ multiplex PCR; TCRdb stores in-frame clones only, minus some. Among under 2.5 million clones, about nine tenths were seen once, and the ten largest hold roughly 0.34%. Sample: naive CD4+ T cells from PBMCs. Subset in this sample: CD45RA+ positively selected. The receptors here all came from a man younger than 35 in good health. Some clones in this sample may be carry-over from other donors' samples.

The V gene is TRBV7-3, the J gene TRBJ1-1; D is unclear. V lost 3 bases and J 3 bases, leaving 8 bases between the germline ends. The CDR3 is made up of 13 amino acids. The germline CDR1 and CDR2 sequences are SGHTA and FQGTGA. The CDR3 loop reads CASSFWRDTEAFF. The DNA of the CDR3 is TGTGCCAGCAGCTTTTGGAGGGACACTGAAGCTTTCTTT.

The gene calls are TRBV9 and TRBJ2-2; D may be TRBD2 (6 bases). CDR1 is SGDLS, CDR2 YYNGEE, per germline. V was cut by 4 bases and J by 6 bases, with 13 bases left in between. This CDR3 spans 14 amino acids. CDR3 in DNA: TGTGCCAGCAGCTCAGTGACGGGAGCCGGGGAGCTGTTTTTT. This sequence encodes CASSSVTGAGELFF.

This sequence joins TRBV11-2 and TRBJ2-7, with D unclear. The germline V gene encodes CDR1 SGHAT and CDR2 FQNNGV. Trimming removed 2 bases from V and 0 bases from J, with 5 bases in between. The CDR3 sequence is 13 residues long. The CDR3 sequence is CASSLQDSYEQYF. The CDR3, as DNA: TGTGCCAGCAGCTTACAGGACTCCTACGAGCAGTACTTC.

The chain carries TRBV7-9 and TRBJ2-2, with a possible D match to TRBD1 (5 bases). This CDR3 is built from 16 residues. Germline V gene data show CDR1 as SEHNR and CDR2 as FQNEAQ (reference sequence). V shed 5 bases and J shed 0 bases, with 13 bases lying between them. The DNA for the CDR3 is TGTGCCAGCAGCCCACCTAGGGGCCCGAACACCGGGGAGCTGTTTTTT. Its translation: CASSPPRGPNTGELFF. The full variable domain, its missing parts supplied by reference TRBV7-9 and TRBJ2-2, is DTGVSQNPRHKITKRGQNVTFRCDPISEHNRLYWYRQTLGQGPEFLTYFQNEAQLEKSRLLSDRFSAERPKGSFSTLEIQRTEQGDSAMYLCASSPPRGPNTGELFFGEGSRLTVL.

The chain has TRBV18 and TRBJ2-3; D is unresolved. This CDR3 region has 16 residues. Deletions cut 3 bases from V and 2 bases from J, with 15 bases between. Germline V gene sequence: CDR1 KGHSH, CDR2 LQKENI. CDR3 in DNA: TGTGCCAGCTCACCGCGATCTCAGCCAACCACAGATACGCAGTATTTT. It yields the protein CASSPRSQPTTDTQYF.

The chain recombines TRBV29-1 with TRBJ2-1; D unclear. Deletions cut 0 bases from V and 10 bases from J, with 13 bases between. CDR3 length equals 13 residues. Looked up from germline, CDR1 is SQVTM and CDR2 is ANQGSEA. CDR3 sequence: CSVEDFVGLEQFF. In DNA form, the CDR3 reads TGCAGCGTTGAAGATTTCGTCGGGTTAGAGCAGTTCTTC.

The J gene is TRBJ2-7, the V gene TRBV7-8; D gene uncertain. Trimming shortened V by 5 bases and J by 2 bases, and 19 bases separated the two germline ends. Germline CDR1 and CDR2: SGHVS and FQNEAQ. The CDR3 consists of 16 residues. This CDR3 is CASSPLRMPRPYEQYF. For the CDR3, the DNA is TGTGCCAGCAGCCCCCTACGGATGCCGAGACCCTACGAGCAGTACTTC.

The V gene is TRBV4-1, the J gene TRBJ2-1; TRBD2 aligns across 7 bases. The CDR3 has 15 amino acids. Germline lookup yields CDR1 MGHRA and CDR2 YSYEKL. Trimming removed 5 bases from V and 8 bases from J; junction bases left unmatched: 12. Here the CDR3 reads CASSVREGAFDEQFF. CDR3 coding DNA: TGCGCCAGCAGCGTCAGGGAGGGAGCCTTCGATGAGCAGTTCTTC.